Following are 20 T cell receptor beta chains from one sample sequenced in a study of blood T cell repertoires in COVID-19. Sequenced by immunoSEQ multiplex PCR; TCRdb stores in-frame clones only, minus some. This table holds 200,000 to 250,000 clones, 65% to 90% found once. Sequenced input: peripheral blood. Receptors originate from a woman in her 70s with COVID-19, enrolled during active disease.

This clone was observed once. The V gene is TRBV9, the J gene TRBJ2-3, with 10 nucleotides matching TRBD2. J lost 4 bases, V lost 0 bases, and 2 bases had no gene match. The CDR3 runs to 15 residues. CDR1 is SGDLS, CDR2 YYNGEE, per germline. This CDR3 is CASSVGTSGSDTQYF. The CDR3 DNA sequence: TGTGCCAGCAGCGTAGGGACTAGCGGATCAGATACGCAGTATTTT.

The genes are TRBV4-3 and TRBJ2-7; TRBD2 matches 14 bases. J lost 5 bases, V lost 2 bases, and 8 bases had no gene match. This CDR3 is built from 17 residues. Germline V gene lookup returns CDR1 LGHNA and CDR2 YSLEER. The CDR3 protein is CASSQTPGLAGEDEQYF. The CDR3 bases are TGCGCCAGCAGCCAAACCCCGGGACTAGCGGGAGAGGACGAGCAGTACTTC.

The chain is built from TRBV29-1 and TRBJ2-1; D is unresolved. Looked up from germline, CDR1 is SQVTM and CDR2 is ANQGSEA. The CDR3 runs 12 residues. V lost 5 bases to trimming and J lost 1 base, with 6 bases between them. CDR3 loop: CSVTASYNEQFF. In DNA form, the CDR3 reads TGCAGCGTTACCGCGTCCTACAATGAGCAGTTCTTC.

The genes are TRBV4-3 and TRBJ1-1; 7 nucleotides match TRBD1. Losses at the gene ends were 1 base for V and 6 bases for J; bases not matched to a gene: 14. Germline CDR1 and CDR2: LGHNA and YSLEER. The CDR3 covers 17 residues. The CDR3 DNA is TGCGCCAGCAGCCAAGTACTTGCAGGGGGGTGGATAGCTGAAGCTTTCTTT. Its protein is CASSQVLAGGWIAEAFF.

This clone was observed a single time. This chain uses TRBV11-3 with TRBJ2-2, with TRBD2 matching 8 bases. The CDR3 contains 16 residues. Germline V gives CDR1 SGHNT, CDR2 YENEEA. V dropped 1 base and J dropped 4; count of bases not matched to a gene: 5. CDR3 DNA sequence: TGTGCCAGCAGCTTAGTTGCGGGGGGAAGCACCGGGGAGCTGTTTTTT. The encoded protein is CASSLVAGGSTGELFF.

The chain joins TRBV11-2 to TRBJ1-1; D not resolved. Trimming pared 8 bases from V and 0 bases from J, leaving 10 bases between. Germline V CDR1 and CDR2: SGHAT, FQNNGV. CDR3 length equals 13 residues. CDR3 DNA: TGTGCCAGCCATCGGTCTTTGAACACTGAAGCTTTCTTT. It is translated as CASHRSLNTEAFF.

CDR3 nucleotides: TGTGCCAGCAGCTTGTTGCGGACCGGGGAGCTGTTTTTT. Its protein product is CASSLLRTGELFF. V is TRBV11-3 and J is TRBJ2-2; no clear D. Per the germline V gene, CDR1 is SGHNT and CDR2 is YENEEA. Trimming removed 3 bases at V and 5 bases at J, with 7 bases between. The CDR3 has 13 amino acids. Supplemented by reference TRBV11-3 and TRBJ2-2, the full variable domain reads EAGVVQSPRYKIIEKKQPVAFWCNPISGHNTLYWYLQNLGQGPELLIRYENEEAVDDSQLPKDRFSAERLKGVDSTLKIQPAELGDSAVYLCASSLLRTGELFFGEGSRLTVL.

This clone was seen a handful of times. V is TRBV28 and J is TRBJ2-1; D might be TRBD1 (6 bases). The CDR3 extends over 14 amino acids. V lost 5 bases, J lost 7 bases, and 15 bases lay in between. Per the germline V gene, CDR1 is MDHEN and CDR2 is SYDVKM. The CDR3 spells CASSPTGIKNEQFF. CDR3 coding DNA: TGTGCCAGCAGTCCGACAGGTATCAAGAATGAGCAGTTCTTC.

The chain combines TRBV18 with TRBJ2-1; weak D call: TRBD1 (7 bases). Trimming pared 6 bases from V and 4 bases from J, leaving 10 bases between. Germline V lookup: CDR1 KGHSH, CDR2 LQKENI. The CDR3 has 13 amino acids. The CDR3 loop is CASSRGQYNEQFF. CDR3 DNA: TGTGCCAGCTCGCGGGGACAGTACAATGAGCAGTTCTTC.

The V call is TRBV7-2, the J call TRBJ1-1; D possibly corresponds to TRBD1 (5 bases). V was clipped by 1 base and J by 3 bases, with 15 bases between them. Germline CDR1 SGHTA, CDR2 FQGNSA. There are 16 residues in the CDR3. In DNA form, the CDR3 reads TGTGCCAGCAGCTTAGGGTGGGGACGGGGGTACACTGAAGCTTTCTTT. This encodes CASSLGWGRGYTEAFF.

This clone appeared once. The rearrangement links TRBV19 to TRBJ1-5, with 8 bases lining up with TRBD1. CDR1 and CDR2 from the germline V gene are LNHDA and SQIVND (reference sequence). With 8 bases clipped from V and 2 bases from J, the junction kept 14 bases outside the gene matches. The CDR3 sequence is 17 residues long. The CDR3 sequence is CASDIPGGERGNQPQHF. CDR3 sequence (DNA): TGTGCCAGTGACATCCCAGGGGGCGAGCGGGGCAATCAGCCCCAGCATTTT.

This clone was seen a few times. The CDR3 DNA reads TGTGCCTGGAGTTGGAGCGGGAGTTTCGGGGAGCTGTTTTTT. This codes for CAWSWSGSFGELFF. The chain couples TRBV30 to TRBJ2-2, with 8 bases matching TRBD2. The CDR3 has 14 amino acids. After removal of 2 bases from V and 7 bases from J, the junction contained 6 bases not matched to a gene. Germline values: CDR1 GTSNPN, CDR2 SVGIG (reference sequence).

The chain's CDR3 is CASSLFPGTEYEQYF. In nucleotides, the CDR3 is TGTGCCAGCAGCCTTTTCCCCGGGACAGAGTACGAGCAGTACTTC. The chain carries TRBV7-3 and TRBJ2-7; 7 bases are shared with TRBD1. CDR3 length: 15 amino acids. With V trimmed by 5 bases and J by 4 bases, 11 bases remained unmatched. The germline V gene has CDR1 SGHTA and CDR2 FQGTGA.

The genes are TRBV12-3 or TRBV12-4 and TRBJ1-1; D is perhaps TRBD1 (6 bases). This CDR3 is 13 amino acids long. The ends were cut back, 6 bases at V and 1 base at J, with 9 bases in the middle. For the CDR3, the DNA is TGTGCCAGCAGCGGGACACCGAACACTGAAGCTTTCTTT. It translates to CASSGTPNTEAFF.

Only one count was recorded for this clone. This chain uses TRBV6-2 or TRBV6-3 with TRBJ2-1; 14 nucleotides agree with TRBD2. V lost 2 bases and J lost 8; bases outside the gene matches: 14. CDR3 length: 19 amino acids. Germline values: CDR1 MNHEY, CDR2 SVGEGT. In nucleotides, the CDR3 is TGTGCCAGCAGTTACCTGCGACTAGCGGGAGGGCCGCTATATTATGAGCAGTTCTTC. It codes for CASSYLRLAGGPLYYEQFF.

The gene calls are TRBV27 and TRBJ1-1; the match to TRBD1 covers 8 bases. CDR3 size: 16 residues. Losses at the gene ends were 0 bases for V and 2 bases for J; bases not matched to a gene: 5. Germline V gene sequence: CDR1 MNHEY, CDR2 SMNVEV (reference sequence). The DNA for the CDR3 is TGTGCCAGCAGTTTATCGACAGGGGCGTTAAACACTGAAGCTTTCTTT. It is translated as CASSLSTGALNTEAFF.

The chain carries TRBV5-1 and TRBJ2-3; 7 nucleotides agree with TRBD1. The CDR3 is made up of 15 amino acids. The V and J ends lost 0 bases and 2 bases, in that order; junction bases with no gene match: 3. Germline values: CDR1 SGHRS, CDR2 YFSETQ. The CDR3 reads CASSLVTGDTDTQYF. The CDR3 DNA follows: TGCGCCAGCAGCTTGGTAACAGGGGACACAGATACGCAGTATTTT.

The J gene is TRBJ1-1, the V gene TRBV6-5; 7 nucleotides line up with TRBD1. V was pared by 6 bases and J by 0 bases, with 4 bases of the junction left unmatched. The CDR3 extends over 14 amino acids. Germline CDR1 is MNHEY and CDR2 is SVGAGI. The CDR3 here is CASRLQGMNTEAFF. DNA of the CDR3: TGTGCCAGCAGGTTACAGGGGATGAACACTGAAGCTTTCTTT.

CDR3 sequence (DNA): TGTGCCAGTAGTATAGTGGCGGATGAGACTGAAGCTTTCTTT. This encodes CASSIVADETEAFF. The chain is built from TRBV19 and TRBJ1-1; D not resolved. V lost 1 base and J lost 5, with 11 bases in between. The CDR3 loop spans 14 amino acids. The V gene's germline CDR1 is LNHDA and CDR2 SQIVND (reference sequence).

The chain couples TRBV6-2 or TRBV6-3 to TRBJ1-6; no reliable D call. In germline, CDR1 is MNHEY, CDR2 SVGEGT. The CDR3 length is 13 residues. The germline V and J ends were trimmed by 2 bases and 9 bases, with 8 bases remaining between them. CDR3 in DNA: TGTGCCAGCAGTTACCTAATCTCTTCACCCCTCCACTTT. It translates to CASSYLISSPLHF.